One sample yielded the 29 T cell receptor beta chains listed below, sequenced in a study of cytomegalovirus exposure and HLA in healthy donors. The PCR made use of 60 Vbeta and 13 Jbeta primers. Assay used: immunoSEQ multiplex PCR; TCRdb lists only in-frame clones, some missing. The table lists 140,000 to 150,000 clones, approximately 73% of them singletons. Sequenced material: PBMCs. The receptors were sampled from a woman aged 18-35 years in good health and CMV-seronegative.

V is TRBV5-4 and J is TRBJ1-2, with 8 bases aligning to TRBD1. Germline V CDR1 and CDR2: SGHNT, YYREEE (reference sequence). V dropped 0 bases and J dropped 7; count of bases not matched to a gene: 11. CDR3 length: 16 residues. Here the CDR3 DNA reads TGTGCCAGCAGCTTGGGACAGGGGTCCCTAGTTGGTGGCTACACCTTC. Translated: CASSLGQGSLVGGYTF.

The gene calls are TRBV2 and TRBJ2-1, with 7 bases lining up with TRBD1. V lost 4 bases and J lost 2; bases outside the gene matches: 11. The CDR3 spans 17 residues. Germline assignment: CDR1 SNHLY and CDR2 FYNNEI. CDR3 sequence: CASSGGQALFAYNEQFF. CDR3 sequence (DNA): TGTGCCAGCAGTGGTGGACAGGCCTTATTCGCCTACAATGAGCAGTTCTTC.

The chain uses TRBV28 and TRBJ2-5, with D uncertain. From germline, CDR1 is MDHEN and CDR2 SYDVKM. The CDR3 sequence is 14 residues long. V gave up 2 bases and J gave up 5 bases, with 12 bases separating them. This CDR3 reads CASSLVGQVETQYF. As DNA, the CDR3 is TGTGCCAGCAGTTTAGTTGGGCAGGTGGAGACCCAGTACTTC.

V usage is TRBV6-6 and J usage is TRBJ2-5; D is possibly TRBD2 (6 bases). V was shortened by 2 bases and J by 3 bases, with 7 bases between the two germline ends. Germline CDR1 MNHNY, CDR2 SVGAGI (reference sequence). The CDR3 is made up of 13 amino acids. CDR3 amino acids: CASSYPSEETQYF. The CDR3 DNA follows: TGTGCCAGCAGTTACCCTAGCGAAGAGACCCAGTACTTC.

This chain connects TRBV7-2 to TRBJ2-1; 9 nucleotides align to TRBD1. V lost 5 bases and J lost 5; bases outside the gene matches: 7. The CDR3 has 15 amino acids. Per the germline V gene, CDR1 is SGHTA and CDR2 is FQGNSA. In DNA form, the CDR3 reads TGTGCCAGCAGCCTCCGGACAGGGGCAAACAATGAGCAGTTCTTC. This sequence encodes CASSLRTGANNEQFF. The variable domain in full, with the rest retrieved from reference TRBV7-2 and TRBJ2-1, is GAGVSQSPSNKVTEKGKDVELRCDPISGHTALYWYRQSLGQGLEFLIYFQGNSAPDKSGLPSDRFSAERTGGSVSTLTIQRTQQEDSAVYLCASSLRTGANNEQFFGPGTRLTVL.

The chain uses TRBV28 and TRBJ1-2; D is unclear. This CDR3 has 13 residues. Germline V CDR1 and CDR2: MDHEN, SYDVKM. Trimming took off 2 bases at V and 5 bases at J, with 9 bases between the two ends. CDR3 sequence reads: CASSLNPEYGYTF. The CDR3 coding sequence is TGTGCCAGCAGTTTAAACCCGGAGTATGGCTACACCTTC.

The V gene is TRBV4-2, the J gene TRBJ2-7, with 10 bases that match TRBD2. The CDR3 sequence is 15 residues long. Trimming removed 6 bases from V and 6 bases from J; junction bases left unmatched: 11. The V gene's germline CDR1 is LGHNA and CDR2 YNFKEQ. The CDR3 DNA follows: TGTGCCAGCAGGGAAAAAAGCGGGGGGGCCTCCGAGCAGTACTTC. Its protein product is CASREKSGGASEQYF.

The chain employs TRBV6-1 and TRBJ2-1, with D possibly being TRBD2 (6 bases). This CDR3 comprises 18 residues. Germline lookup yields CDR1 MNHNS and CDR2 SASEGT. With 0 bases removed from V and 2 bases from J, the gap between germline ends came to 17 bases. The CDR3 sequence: CASSEAVSGTPPYNEQFF. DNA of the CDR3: TGTGCCAGCAGTGAAGCAGTTAGCGGAACGCCCCCCTACAATGAGCAGTTCTTC.

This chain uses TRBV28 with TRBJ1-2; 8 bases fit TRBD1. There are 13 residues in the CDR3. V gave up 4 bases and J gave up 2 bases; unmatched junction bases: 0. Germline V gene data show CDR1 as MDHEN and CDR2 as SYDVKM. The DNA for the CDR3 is TGTGCCAGCAGTTACAGGGGGAACTATGGCTACACCTTC. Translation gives CASSYRGNYGYTF.

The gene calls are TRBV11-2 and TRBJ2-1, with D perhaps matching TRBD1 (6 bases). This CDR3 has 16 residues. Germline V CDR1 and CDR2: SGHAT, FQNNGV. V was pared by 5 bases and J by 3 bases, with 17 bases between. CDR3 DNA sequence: TGTGCCAGCAGCGAGGCCGGGACACGGGGCTACAATGAGCAGTTCTTC. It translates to CASSEAGTRGYNEQFF.

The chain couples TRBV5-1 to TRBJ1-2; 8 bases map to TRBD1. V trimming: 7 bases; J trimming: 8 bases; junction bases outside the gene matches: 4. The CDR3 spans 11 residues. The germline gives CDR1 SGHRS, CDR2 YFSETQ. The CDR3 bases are TGCGCCAGCTCCAGGGGGCTGGGCTACACCTTC. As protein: CASSRGLGYTF.

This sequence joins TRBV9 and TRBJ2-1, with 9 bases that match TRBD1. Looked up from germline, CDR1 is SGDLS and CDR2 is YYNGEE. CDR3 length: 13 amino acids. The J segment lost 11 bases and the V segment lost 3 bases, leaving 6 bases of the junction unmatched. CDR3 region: CASSAPGQGKQFF. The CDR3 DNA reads TGTGCCAGCAGCGCACCGGGACAGGGAAAGCAGTTCTTC.

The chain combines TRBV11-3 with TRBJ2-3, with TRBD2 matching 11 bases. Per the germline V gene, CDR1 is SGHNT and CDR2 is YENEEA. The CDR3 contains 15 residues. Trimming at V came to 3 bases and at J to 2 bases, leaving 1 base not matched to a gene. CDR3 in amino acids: CASSLGLADTDTQYF. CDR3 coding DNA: TGTGCCAGCAGCTTGGGACTAGCGGACACAGATACGCAGTATTTT. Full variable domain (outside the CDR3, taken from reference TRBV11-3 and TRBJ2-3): EAGVVQSPRYKIIEKKQPVAFWCNPISGHNTLYWYLQNLGQGPELLIRYENEEAVDDSQLPKDRFSAERLKGVDSTLKIQPAELGDSAVYLCASSLGLADTDTQYFGPGTRLTVL.

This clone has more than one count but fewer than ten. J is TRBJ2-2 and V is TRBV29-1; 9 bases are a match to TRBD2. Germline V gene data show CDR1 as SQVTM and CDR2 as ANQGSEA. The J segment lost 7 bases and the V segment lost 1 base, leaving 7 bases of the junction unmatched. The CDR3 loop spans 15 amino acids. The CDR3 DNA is TGCAGCGTTGAAGTGAGTTGGACTAGCGTCGGGGAGCTGTTTTTT. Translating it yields CSVEVSWTSVGELFF.

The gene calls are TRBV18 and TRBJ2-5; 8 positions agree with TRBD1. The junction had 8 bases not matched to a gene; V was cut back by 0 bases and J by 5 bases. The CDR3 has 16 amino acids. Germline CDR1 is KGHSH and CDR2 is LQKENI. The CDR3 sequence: CASSPPRGQGSETQYF. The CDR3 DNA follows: TGTGCCAGCTCACCACCAAGAGGACAGGGCTCGGAGACCCAGTACTTC.

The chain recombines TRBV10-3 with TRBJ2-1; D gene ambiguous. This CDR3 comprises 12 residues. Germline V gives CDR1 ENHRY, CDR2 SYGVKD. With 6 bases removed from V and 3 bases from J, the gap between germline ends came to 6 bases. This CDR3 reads CAIRGDYNEQFF. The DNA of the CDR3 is TGTGCCATCAGGGGCGACTACAATGAGCAGTTCTTC.

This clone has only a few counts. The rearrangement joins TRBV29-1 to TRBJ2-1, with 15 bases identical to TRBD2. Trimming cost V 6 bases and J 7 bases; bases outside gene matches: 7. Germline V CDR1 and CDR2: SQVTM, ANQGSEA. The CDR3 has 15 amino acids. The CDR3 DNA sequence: TGCAGCGTCGCTGGACTAGCGGGAGGGCGGAATGAGCAGTTCTTC. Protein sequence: CSVAGLAGGRNEQFF.

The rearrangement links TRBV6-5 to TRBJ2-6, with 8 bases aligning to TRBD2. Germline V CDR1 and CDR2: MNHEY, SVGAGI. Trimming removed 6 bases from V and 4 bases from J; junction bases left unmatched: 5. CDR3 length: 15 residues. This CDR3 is CASSPAGDGANVLTF. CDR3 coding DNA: TGTGCCAGCAGCCCAGCGGGAGACGGGGCCAACGTCCTGACTTTC.

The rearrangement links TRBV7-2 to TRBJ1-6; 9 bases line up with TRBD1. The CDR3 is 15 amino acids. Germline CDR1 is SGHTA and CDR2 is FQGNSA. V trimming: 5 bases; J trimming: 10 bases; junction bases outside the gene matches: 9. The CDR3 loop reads CASSVRGTGLSPLHF. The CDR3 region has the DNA TGTGCCAGCAGCGTTAGGGGGACAGGGCTCTCACCCCTCCACTTT.

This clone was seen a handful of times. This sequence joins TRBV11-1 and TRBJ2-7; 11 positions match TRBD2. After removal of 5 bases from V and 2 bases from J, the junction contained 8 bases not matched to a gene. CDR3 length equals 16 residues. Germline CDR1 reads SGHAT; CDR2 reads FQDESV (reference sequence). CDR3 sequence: CASSPRLAGKTYEQYF. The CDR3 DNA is TGTGCCAGCAGCCCACGACTAGCGGGGAAGACCTACGAGCAGTACTTC.

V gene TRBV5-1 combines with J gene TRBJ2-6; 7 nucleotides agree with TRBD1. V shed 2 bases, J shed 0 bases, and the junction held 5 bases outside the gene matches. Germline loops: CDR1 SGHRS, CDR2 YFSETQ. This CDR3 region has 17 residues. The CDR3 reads CASSLGTAPSGANVLTF. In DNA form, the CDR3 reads TGCGCCAGCAGCTTAGGGACAGCCCCCTCTGGGGCCAACGTCCTGACTTTC.

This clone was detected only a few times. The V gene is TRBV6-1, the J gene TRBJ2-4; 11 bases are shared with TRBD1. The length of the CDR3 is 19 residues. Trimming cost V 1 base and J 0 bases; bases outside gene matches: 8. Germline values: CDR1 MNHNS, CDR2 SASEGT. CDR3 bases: TGTGCCAGCAGTGAAGAGCGGGACAGGGGGATTCTAGCCAAAAACATTCAGTACTTC. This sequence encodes CASSEERDRGILAKNIQYF.

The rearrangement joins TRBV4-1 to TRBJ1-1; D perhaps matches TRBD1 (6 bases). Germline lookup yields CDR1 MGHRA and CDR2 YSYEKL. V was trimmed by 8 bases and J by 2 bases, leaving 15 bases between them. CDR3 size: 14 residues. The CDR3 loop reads CASSWGGLNTEAFF. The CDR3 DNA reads TGCGCCAGCTCCTGGGGGGGGCTCAACACTGAAGCTTTCTTT.

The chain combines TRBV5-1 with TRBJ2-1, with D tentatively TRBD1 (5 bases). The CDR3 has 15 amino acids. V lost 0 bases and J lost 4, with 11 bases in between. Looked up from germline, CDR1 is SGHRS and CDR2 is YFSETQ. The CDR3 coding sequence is TGCGCCAGCAGCTTGGGGGGCCTTAGTTACAATGAGCAGTTCTTC. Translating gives CASSLGGLSYNEQFF.

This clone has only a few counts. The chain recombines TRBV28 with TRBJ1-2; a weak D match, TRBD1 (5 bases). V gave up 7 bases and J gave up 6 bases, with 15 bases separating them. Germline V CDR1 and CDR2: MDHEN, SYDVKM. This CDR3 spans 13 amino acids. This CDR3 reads CASTFRAGNGYTF. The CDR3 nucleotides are TGTGCCAGCACTTTTAGGGCAGGGAATGGCTACACCTTC.

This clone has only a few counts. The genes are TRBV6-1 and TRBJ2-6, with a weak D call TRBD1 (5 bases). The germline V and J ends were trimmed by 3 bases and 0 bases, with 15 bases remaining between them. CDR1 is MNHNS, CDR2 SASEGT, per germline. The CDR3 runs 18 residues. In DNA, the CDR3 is TGTGCCAGCAGTGAGTTCTCACAGGAGAGCTCTGGGGCCAACGTCCTGACTTTC. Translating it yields CASSEFSQESSGANVLTF.

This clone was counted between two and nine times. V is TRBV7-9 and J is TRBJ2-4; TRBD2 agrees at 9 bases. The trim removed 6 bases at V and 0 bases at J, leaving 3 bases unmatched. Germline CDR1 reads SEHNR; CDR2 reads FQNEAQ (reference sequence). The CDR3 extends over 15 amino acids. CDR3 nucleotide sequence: TGTGCCAGCAGTCGACTAGCGGTAGCCAAAAACATTCAGTACTTC. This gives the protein CASSRLAVAKNIQYF.

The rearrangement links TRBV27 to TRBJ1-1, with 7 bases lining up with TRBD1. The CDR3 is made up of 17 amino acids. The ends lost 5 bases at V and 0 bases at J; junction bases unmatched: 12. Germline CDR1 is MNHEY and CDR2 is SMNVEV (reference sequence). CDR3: CASSPGRGQFVNTEAFF. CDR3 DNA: TGTGCCAGCAGTCCAGGCAGGGGACAGTTTGTGAACACTGAAGCTTTCTTT.

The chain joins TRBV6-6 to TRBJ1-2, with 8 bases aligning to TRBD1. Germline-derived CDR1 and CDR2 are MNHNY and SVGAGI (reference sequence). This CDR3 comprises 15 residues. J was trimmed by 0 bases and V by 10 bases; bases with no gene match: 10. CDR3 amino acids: CATLPGTGSNYGYTF. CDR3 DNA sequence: TGTGCCACCCTACCCGGGACAGGATCTAACTATGGCTACACCTTC.